This T cell receptor (beta chain) originates from a study of cytomegalovirus exposure and HLA in healthy donors. Study-wide findings and caveats: More clonal expansion characterized HLA-associated TCR beta chains than equally common others in a later analysis. Overall, about 160 TCR beta chains were annotated as cytomegalovirus-associated. By a later analysis, the bulk of CMV-associated TCR beta chains appeared HLA-restricted.

A remark on this clone: The target antigen is unknown.

PCR involved 60 Vbeta and 13 Jbeta primers. Clones were read by immunoSEQ multiplex PCR, and TCRdb kept only the in-frame ones, dropping some. Among 150,000 or so clones listed, approximately 73% were seen once. The junction had 0 bases not matched to a gene; V was cut back by 0 bases and J by 0 bases. CDR1 is SGHRS, CDR2 YFSETQ, per germline. CDR3 size: 15 residues. Sequenced sample: PBMCs. The origin of this receptor is a woman aged 18-29 years in good health and CMV-seronegative. The chain joins TRBV5-1 to TRBJ1-3; 7 nucleotides line up with TRBD1. The CDR3 region has the DNA TGCGCCAGCAGCTTGGACAGGGGCTCTGGAAACACCATATATTTT. Its protein is CASSLDRGSGNTIYF.